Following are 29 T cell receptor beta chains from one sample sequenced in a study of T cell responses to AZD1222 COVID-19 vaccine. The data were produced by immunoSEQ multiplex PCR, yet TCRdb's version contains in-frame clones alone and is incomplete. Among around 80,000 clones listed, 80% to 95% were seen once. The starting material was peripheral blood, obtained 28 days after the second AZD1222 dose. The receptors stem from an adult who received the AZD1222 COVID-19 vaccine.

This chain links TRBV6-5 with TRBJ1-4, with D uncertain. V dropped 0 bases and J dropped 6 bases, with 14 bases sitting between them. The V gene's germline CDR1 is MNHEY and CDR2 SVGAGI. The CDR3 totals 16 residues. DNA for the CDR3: TGTGCCAGCAGTTACTCTCCCGAGGGCCCCGATGAAAAACTGTTTTTT. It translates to CASSYSPEGPDEKLFF.

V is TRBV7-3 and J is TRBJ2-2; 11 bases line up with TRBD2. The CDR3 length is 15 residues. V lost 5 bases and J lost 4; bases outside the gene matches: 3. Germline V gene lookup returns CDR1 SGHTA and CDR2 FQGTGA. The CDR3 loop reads CASSTGTSGTGELFF. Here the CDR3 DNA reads TGTGCCAGCAGCACCGGGACTAGCGGCACCGGGGAGCTGTTTTTT. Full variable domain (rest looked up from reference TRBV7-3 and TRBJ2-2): GAGVSQTPSNKVTEKGKYVELRCDPISGHTALYWYRQSLGQGPEFLIYFQGTGAADDSGLPNDRFFAVRPEGSVSTLKIQRTERGDSAVYLCASSTGTSGTGELFFGEGSRLTVL.

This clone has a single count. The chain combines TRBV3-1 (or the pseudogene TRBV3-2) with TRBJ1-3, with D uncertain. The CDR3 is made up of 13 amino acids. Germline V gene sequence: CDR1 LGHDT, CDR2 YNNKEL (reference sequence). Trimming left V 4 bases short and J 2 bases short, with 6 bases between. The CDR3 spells CASSLAPGNTIYF. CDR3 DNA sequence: TGTGCCAGCAGCCTGGCCCCTGGAAACACCATATATTTT.

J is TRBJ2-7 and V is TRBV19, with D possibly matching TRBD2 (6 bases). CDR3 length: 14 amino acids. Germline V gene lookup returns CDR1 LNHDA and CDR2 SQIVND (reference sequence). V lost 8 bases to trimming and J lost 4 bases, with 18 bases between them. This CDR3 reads CASREHLNTYEQYF. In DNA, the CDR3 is TGTGCCAGTCGGGAGCACCTAAACACTTACGAGCAGTACTTC.

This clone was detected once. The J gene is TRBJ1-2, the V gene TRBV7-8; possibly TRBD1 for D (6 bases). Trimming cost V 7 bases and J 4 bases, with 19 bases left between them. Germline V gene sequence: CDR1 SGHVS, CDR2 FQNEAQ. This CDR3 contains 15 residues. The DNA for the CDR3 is TGTGCCAGCACCTCCGCGGACAGTAGACTCTATGGCTACACCTTC. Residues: CASTSADSRLYGYTF.

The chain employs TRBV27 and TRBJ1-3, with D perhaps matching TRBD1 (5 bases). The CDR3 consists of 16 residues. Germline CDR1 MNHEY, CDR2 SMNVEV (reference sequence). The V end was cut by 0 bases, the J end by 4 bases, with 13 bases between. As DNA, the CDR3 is TGTGCCAGCAGTTTATCGAACCAGGGCCCAGGAAACACCATATATTTT. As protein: CASSLSNQGPGNTIYF.

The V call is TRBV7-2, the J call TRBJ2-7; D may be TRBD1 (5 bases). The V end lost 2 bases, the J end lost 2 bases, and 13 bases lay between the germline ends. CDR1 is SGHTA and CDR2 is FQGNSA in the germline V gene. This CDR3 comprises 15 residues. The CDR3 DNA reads TGTGCCAGCAGCTTATGGGGCACAGCCCCCTACGAGCAGTACTTC. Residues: CASSLWGTAPYEQYF.

The DNA for the CDR3 is TGTGCCATCAGCCACGATTCCGACAGGGGGGGTTCACCCCTCCACTTT. Translation: CAISHDSDRGGSPLHF. The chain joins TRBV10-3 to TRBJ1-6; 9 bases map to TRBD1. Germline CDR1 and CDR2: ENHRY and SYGVKD. After removal of 6 bases from V and 9 bases from J, the junction contained 12 bases not matched to a gene. There are 16 residues in the CDR3.

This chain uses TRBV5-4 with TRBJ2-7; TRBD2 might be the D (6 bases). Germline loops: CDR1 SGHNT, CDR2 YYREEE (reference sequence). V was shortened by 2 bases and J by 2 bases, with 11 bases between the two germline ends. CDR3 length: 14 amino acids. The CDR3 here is CASSLGGSPYEQYF. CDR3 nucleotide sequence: TGTGCCAGCAGCTTAGGAGGGAGCCCCTACGAGCAGTACTTC.

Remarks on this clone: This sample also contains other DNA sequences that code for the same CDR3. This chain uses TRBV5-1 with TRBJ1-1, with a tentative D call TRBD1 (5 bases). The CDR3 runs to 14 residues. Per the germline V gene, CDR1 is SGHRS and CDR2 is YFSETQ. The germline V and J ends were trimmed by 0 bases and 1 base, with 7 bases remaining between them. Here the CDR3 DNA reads TGCGCCAGCAGCTTGGTCGGGGGGAACACTGAAGCTTTCTTT. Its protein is CASSLVGGNTEAFF.

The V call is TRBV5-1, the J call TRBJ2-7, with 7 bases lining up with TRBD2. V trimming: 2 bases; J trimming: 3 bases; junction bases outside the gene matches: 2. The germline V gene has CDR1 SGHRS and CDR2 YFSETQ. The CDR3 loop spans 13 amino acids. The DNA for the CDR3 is TGCGCCAGCAGCTTCACGGGGGGCTACGAGCAGTACTTC. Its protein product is CASSFTGGYEQYF.

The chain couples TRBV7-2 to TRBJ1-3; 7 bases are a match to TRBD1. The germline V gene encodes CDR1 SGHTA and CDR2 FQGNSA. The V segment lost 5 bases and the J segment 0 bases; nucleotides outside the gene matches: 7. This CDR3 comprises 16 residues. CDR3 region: CASSLEGAFSGNTIYF. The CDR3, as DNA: TGTGCCAGCAGCCTAGAGGGGGCCTTCTCTGGAAACACCATATATTTT.

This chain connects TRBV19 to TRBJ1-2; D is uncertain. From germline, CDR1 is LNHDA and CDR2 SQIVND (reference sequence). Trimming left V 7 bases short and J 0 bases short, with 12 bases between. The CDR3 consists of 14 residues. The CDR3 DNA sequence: TGTGCCAGTACTAGTCACAACACTAACTATGGCTACACCTTC. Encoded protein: CASTSHNTNYGYTF.

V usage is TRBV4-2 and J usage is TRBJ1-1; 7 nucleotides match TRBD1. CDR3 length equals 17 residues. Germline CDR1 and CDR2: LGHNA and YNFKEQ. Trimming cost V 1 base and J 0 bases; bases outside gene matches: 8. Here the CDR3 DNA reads TGTGCCAGCAGCCAAGGGGTCCCCAGGGGGATGAACACTGAAGCTTTCTTT. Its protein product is CASSQGVPRGMNTEAFF.

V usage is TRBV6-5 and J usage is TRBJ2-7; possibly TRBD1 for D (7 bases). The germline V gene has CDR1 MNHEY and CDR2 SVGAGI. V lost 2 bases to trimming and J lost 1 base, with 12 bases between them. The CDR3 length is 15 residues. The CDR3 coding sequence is TGTGCCAGCAGTTACCTCAGGGGGACTTCCTACGAGCAGTACTTC. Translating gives CASSYLRGTSYEQYF.

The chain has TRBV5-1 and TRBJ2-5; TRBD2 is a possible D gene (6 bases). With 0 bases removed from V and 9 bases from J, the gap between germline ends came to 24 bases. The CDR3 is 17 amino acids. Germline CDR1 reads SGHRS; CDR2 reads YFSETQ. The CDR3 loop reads CASSLGHAGLGGVAQYF. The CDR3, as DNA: TGCGCCAGCAGCTTGGGGCATGCGGGCCTCGGCGGGGTGGCCCAGTACTTC.

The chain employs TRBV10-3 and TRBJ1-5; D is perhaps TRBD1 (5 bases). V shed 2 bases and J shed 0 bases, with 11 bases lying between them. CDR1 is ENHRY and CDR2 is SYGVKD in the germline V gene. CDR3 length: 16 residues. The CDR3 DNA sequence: TGTGCCATCAGTGAGGACAGCTTCTATAGCAATCAGCCCCAGCATTTT. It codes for CAISEDSFYSNQPQHF.

The CDR3 is CASSQGLAGGFDTQYF. The CDR3 nucleotides are TGTGCCAGCAGCCAAGGGCTAGCGGGAGGGTTTGATACGCAGTATTTT. The rearrangement uses TRBV3-1 (or the pseudogene TRBV3-2) and TRBJ2-3; 12 positions agree with TRBD2. The CDR3 runs to 16 residues. V gave up 1 base and J gave up 6 bases; unmatched junction bases: 5. CDR1 LGHDT and CDR2 YNNKEL come from the germline V gene (reference sequence).

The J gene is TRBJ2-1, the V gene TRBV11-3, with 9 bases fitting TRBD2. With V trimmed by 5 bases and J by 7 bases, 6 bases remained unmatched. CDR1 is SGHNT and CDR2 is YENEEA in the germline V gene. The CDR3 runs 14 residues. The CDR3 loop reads CASSSGTSRNEQFF. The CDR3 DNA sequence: TGTGCCAGCAGCAGTGGGACTAGCAGGAATGAGCAGTTCTTC.

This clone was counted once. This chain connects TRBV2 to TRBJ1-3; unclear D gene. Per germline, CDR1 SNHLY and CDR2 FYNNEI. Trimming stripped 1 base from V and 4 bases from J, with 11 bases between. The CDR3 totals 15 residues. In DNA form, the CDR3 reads TGTGCCAGCAGTGAAGACGCCCCGGGAGGAAACACCATATATTTT. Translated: CASSEDAPGGNTIYF.

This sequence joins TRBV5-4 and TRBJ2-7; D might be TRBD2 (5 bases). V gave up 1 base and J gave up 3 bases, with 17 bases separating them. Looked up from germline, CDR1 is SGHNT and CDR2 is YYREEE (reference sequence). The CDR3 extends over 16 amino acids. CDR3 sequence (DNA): TGTGCCAGCAGCTTGAACCCCGGACTTAAGCGCTACGAGCAGTACTTC. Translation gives CASSLNPGLKRYEQYF.

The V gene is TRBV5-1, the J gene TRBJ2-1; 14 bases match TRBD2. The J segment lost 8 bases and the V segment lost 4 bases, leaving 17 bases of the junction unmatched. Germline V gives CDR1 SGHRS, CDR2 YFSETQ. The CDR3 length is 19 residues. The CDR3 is CASSRRPGTSGRVEDEQFF. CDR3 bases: TGCGCCAGCAGCCGTCGTCCCGGGACTAGCGGGAGAGTGGAGGATGAGCAGTTCTTC.

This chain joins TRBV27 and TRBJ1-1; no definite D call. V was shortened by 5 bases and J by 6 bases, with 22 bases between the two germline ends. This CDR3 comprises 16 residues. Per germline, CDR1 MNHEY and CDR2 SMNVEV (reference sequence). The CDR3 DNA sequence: TGTGCCAGCAGTCCGCATCGTGGGGTGAACGGTGCTGAAGCTTTCTTT. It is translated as CASSPHRGVNGAEAFF.

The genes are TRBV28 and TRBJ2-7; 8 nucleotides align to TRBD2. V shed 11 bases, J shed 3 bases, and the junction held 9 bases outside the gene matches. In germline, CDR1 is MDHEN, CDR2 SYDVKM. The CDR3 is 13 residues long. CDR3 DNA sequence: TGTGCCTTCGGCCCGGGAGGGCACTACGAGCAGTACTTC. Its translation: CAFGPGGHYEQYF.

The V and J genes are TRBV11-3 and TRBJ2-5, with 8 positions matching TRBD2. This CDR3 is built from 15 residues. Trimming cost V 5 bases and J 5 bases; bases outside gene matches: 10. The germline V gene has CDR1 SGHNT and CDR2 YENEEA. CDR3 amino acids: CASSPGGAAGETQYF. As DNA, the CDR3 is TGTGCCAGCAGCCCCGGGGGGGCAGCCGGGGAGACCCAGTACTTC.

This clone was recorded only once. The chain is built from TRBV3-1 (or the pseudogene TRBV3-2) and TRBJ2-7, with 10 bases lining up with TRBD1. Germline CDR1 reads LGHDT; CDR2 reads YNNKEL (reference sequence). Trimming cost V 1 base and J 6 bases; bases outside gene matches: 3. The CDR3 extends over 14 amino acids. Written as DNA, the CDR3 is TGTGCCAGCAGCCAAGGGGGGACAGGGGTCGAGCAGTACTTC. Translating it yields CASSQGGTGVEQYF.

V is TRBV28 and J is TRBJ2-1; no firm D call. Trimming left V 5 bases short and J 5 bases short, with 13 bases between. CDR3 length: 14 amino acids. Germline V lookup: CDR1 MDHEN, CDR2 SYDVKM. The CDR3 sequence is CASSRSPADNEQFF. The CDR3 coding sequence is TGTGCCAGCAGTCGCTCACCTGCCGACAATGAGCAGTTCTTC.

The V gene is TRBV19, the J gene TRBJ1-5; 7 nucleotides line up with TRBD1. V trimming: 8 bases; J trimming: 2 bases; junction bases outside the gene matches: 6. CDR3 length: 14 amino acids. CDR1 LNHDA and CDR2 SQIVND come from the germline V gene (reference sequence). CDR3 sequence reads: CASAQGGGNQPQHF. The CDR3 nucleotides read TGTGCCAGTGCCCAGGGGGGGGGCAATCAGCCCCAGCATTTT.

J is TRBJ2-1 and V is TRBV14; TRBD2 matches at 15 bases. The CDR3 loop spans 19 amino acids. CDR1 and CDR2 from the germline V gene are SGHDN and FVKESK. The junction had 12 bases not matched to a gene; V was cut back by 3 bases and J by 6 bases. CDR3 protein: CASSQAHGTSGRFRNEQFF. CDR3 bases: TGTGCCAGCAGCCAGGCCCACGGGACTAGCGGGAGGTTCCGCAATGAGCAGTTCTTC.